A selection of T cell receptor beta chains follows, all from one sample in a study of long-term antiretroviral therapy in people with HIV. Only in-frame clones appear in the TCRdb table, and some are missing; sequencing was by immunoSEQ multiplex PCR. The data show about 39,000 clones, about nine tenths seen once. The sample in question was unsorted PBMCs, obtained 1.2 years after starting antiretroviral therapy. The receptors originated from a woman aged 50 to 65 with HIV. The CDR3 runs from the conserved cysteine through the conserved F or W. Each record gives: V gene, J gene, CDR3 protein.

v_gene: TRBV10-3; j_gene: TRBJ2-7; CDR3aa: CAISGPGVGEQYF
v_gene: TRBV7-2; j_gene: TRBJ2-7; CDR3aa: CASSSGRSSYEQYF
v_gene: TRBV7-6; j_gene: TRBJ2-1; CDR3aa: CASSFRFGTGNNNEQFF
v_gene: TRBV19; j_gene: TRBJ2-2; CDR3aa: CASRPQGGAGELFF
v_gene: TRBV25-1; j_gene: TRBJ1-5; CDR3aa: CASSEADRDRNQPQHF
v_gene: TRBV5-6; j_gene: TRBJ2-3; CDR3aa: CASSFGLESTDTQYF
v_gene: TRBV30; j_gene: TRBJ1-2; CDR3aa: CAWSVLTGRAFYTF
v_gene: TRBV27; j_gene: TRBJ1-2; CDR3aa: CASSLNGYYGYTF
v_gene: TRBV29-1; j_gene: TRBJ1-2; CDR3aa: CSVEDVTGYGYTF
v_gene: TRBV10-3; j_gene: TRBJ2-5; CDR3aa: CAISDPGARTQETQYF
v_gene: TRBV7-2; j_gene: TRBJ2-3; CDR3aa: CASSFPRRGVDTQYF
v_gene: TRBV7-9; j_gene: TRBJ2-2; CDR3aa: CASSFSEELFF
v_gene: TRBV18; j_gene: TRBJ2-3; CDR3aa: CASSPSDTNTQYF
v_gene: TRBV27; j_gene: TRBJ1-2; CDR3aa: CASSHGTNGYTF
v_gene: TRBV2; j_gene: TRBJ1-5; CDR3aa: CASSDRGFPQPQHF
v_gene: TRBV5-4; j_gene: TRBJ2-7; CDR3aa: CASSRDRVYEQYF
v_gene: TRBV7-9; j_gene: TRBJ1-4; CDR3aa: CASSLSRSNEKLFF
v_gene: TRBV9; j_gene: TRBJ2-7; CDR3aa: CASSAWDGGARSGEQYF
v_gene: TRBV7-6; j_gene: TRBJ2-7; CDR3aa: CASSLDTGSGEQYF
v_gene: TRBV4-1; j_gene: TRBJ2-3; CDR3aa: CASSHPSGGRGASPKTQYF
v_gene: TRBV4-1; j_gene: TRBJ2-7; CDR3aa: CASSQEEGYEQYF
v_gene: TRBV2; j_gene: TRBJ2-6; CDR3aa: CASVWSSGANVLTF
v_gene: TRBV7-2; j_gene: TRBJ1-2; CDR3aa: CASSLRGQGAKAYGYTF
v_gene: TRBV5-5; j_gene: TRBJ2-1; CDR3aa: CASSLGLAGHNEQFF
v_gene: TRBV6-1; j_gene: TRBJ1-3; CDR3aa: CASSESLGRGSGNTIYF
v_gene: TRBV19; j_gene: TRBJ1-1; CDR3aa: CASSIGDRGGTEAFF
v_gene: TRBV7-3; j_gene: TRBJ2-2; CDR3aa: CASSSGANTGELFF
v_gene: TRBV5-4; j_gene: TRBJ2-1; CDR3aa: CASSLEPGWSDEQFF
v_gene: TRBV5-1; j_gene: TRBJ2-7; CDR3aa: CASSQRGLGYEQYF
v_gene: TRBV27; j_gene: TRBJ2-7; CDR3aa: CASSLSLSTSYEQYF
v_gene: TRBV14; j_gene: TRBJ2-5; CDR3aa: CASSPSRGAGGQETQYF
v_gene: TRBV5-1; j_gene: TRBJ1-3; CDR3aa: CASSLAGLGGNTIYF
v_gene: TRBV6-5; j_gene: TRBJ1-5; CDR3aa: CASSRLGTGHQPQHF
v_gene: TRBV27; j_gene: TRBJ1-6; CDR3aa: CASSLSWDRGAPLHF
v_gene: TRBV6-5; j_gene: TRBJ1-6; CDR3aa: CASSSVGSPLHF
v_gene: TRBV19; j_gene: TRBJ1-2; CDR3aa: CASSIRQANSRYGYTF
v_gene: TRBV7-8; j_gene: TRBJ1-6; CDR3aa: CASSRGTGYNSPLHF
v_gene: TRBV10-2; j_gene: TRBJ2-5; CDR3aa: CASSEAIQETQYF
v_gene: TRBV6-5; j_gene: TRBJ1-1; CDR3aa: CASSSHPPVDTEAFF
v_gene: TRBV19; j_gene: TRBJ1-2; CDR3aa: CASSPTGEGYGYTF
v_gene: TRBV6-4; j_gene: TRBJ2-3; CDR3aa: CASSAIWGTDTQYF